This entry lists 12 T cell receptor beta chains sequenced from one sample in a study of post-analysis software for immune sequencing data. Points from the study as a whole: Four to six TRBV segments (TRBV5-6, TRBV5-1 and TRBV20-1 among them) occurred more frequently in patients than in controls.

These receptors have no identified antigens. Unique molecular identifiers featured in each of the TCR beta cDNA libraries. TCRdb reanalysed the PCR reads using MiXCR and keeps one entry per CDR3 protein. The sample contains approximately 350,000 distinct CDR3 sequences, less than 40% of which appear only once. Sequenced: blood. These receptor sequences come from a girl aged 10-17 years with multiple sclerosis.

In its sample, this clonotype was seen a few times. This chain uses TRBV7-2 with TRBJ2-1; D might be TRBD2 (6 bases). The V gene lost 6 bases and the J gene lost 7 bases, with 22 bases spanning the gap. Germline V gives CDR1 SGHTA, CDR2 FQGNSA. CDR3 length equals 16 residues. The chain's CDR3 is CASSQIGLAAYNEQFF. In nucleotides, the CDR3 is TGTGCCAGCAGTCAAATTGGATTAGCGGCTTATAATGAGCAGTTCTTC.

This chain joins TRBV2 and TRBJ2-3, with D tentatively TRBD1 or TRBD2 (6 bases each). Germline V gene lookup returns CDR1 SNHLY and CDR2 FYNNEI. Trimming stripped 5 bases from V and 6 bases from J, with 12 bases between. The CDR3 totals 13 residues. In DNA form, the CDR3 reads TGTGCCAGCAGTAAATTAGGGGGGGATACGCAGTATTTT. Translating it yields CASSKLGGDTQYF.

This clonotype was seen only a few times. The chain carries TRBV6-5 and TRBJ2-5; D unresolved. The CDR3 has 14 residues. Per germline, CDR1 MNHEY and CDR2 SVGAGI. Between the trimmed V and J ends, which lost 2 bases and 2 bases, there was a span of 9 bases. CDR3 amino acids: CASSYGVRQETQYF. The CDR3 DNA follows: TGTGCCAGCAGTTACGGGGTTAGGCAAGAGACCCAGTACTTC.

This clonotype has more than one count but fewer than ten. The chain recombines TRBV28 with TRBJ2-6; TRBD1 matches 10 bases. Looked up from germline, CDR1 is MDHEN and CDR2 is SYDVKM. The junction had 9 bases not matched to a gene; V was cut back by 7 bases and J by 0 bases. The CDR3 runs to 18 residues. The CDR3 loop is CASTKPGQGVSGANVLTF. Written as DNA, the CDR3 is TGTGCCAGCACCAAACCCGGACAGGGGGTCTCTGGGGCCAACGTCCTGACTTTC.

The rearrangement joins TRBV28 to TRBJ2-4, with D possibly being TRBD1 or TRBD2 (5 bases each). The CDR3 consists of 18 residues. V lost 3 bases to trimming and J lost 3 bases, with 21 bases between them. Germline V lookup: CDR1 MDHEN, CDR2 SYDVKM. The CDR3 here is CASSLGVRQSHFKNIQYF. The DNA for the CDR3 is TGTGCCAGCAGTTTGGGGGTTAGACAGTCTCATTTCAAAAACATTCAGTACTTC.

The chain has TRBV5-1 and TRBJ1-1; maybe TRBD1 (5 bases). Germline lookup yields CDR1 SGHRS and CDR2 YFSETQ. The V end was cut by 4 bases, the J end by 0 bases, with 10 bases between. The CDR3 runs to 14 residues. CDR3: CASSNPGLNTEAFF. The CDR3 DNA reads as TGCGCCAGCAGCAATCCAGGGCTGAACACTGAAGCTTTCTTT.

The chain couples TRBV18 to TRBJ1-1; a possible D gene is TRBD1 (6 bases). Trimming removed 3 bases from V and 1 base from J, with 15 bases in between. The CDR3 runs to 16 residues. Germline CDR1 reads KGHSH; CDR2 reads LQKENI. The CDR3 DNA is TGTGCCAGCTCACCGTGGGGGGCCTCCGGGAACACTGAAGCTTTCTTT. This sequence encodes CASSPWGASGNTEAFF.

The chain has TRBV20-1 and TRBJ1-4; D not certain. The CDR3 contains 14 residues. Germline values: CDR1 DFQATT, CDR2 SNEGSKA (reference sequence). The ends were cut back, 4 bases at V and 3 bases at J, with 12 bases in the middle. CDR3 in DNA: TGCAGTGCTACCAACGTCAGGTCTAATGAAAAACTGTTTTTT. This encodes CSATNVRSNEKLFF.

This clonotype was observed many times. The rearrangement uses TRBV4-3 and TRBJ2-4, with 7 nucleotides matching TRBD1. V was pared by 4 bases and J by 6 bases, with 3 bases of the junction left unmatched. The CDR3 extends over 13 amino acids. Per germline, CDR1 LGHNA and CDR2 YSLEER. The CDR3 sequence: CASSPDRANIQYF. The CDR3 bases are TGCGCCAGCAGCCCTGACAGGGCAAACATTCAGTACTTC.

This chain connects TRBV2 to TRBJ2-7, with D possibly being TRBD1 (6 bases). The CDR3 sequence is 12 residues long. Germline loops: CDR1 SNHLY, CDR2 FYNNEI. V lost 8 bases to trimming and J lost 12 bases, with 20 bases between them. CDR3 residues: CASQTGQETRYF. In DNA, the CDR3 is TGTGCCAGCCAAACAGGGCAGGAGACCCGGTACTTC.

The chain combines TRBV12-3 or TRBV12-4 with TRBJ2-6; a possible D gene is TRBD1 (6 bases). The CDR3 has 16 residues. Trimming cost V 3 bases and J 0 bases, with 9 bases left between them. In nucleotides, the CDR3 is TGTGCCAGCAGTTTTGGGGGCACCTCTGGGGCCAACGTCCTGACTTTC. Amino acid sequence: CASSFGGTSGANVLTF.

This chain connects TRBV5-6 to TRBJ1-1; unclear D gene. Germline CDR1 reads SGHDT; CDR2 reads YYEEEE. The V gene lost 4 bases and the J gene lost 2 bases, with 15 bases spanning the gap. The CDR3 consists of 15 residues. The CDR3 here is CASSPTLGFNTEAFF. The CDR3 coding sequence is TGTGCCAGCAGCCCGACCTTGGGGTTCAACACTGAAGCTTTCTTT. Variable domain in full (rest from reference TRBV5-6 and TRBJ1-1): DAGVTQSPTHLIKTRGQQVTLRCSPKSGHDTVSWYQQALGQGPQFIFQYYEEEERQRGNFPDRFSGHQFPNYSSELNVNALLLGDSALYLCASSPTLGFNTEAFFGQGTRLTVV.